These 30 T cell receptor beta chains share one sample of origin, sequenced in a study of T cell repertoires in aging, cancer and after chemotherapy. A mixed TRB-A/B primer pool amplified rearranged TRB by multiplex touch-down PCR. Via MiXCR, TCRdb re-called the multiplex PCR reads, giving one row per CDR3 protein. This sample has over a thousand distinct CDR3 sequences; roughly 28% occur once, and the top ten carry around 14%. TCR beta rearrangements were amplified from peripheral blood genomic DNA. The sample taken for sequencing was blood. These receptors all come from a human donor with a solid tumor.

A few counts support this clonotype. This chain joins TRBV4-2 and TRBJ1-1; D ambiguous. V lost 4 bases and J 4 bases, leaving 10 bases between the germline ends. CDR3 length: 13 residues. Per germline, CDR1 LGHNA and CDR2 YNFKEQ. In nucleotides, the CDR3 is TGTGCCAGCAGCCTTGGAGGTGGCACTGAAGCTTTCTTT. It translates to CASSLGGGTEAFF.

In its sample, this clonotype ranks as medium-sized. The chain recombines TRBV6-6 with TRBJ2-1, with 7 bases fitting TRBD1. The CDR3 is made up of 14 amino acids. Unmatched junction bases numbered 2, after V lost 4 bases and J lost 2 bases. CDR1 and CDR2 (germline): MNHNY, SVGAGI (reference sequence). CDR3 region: CASSFGTAYNEQFF. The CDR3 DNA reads TGTGCCAGCAGTTTCGGGACAGCCTACAATGAGCAGTTCTTC.

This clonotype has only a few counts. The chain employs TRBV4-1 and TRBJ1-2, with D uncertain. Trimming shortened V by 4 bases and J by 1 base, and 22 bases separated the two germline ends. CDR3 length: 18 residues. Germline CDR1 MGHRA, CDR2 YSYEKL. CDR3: CASSLPLRTDDINYGYTF. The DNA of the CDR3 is TGCGCCAGCAGCCTCCCCCTGCGGACGGACGATATTAACTATGGCTACACCTTC.

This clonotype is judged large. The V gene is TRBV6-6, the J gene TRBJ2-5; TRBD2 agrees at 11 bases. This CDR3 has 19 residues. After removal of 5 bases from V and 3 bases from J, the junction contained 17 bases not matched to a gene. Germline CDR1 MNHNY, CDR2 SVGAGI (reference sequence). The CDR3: CASSPGGPFSLAGEETQYF. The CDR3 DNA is TGTGCCAGCAGTCCGGGAGGACCATTTTCACTAGCGGGGGAAGAGACCCAGTACTTC.

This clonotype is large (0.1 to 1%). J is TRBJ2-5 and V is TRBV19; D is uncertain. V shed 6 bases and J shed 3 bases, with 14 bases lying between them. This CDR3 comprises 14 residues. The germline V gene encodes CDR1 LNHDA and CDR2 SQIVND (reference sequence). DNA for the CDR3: TGTGCCAGTAGCGGGCGGCCTCCTGAAGAGACCCAGTACTTC. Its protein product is CASSGRPPEETQYF.

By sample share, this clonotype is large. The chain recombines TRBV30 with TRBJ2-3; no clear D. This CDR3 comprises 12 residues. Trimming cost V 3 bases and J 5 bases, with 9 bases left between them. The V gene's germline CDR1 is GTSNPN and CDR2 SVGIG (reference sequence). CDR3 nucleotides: TGTGCCTGGAGCGGGTTGGGAGATACGCAGTATTTT. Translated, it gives CAWSGLGDTQYF.

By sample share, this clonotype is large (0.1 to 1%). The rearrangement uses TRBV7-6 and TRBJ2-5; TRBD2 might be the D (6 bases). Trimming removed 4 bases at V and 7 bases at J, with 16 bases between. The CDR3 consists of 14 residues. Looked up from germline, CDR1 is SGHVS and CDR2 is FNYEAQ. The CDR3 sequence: CASSSTDWRGTQYF. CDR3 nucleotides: TGTGCCAGCAGCTCGACGGACTGGAGGGGGACCCAGTACTTC.

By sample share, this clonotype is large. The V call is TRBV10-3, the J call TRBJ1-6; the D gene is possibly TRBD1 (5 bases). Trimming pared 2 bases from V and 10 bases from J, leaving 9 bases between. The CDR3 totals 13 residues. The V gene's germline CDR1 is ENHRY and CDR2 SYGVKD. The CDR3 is CAISEGGISPLHF. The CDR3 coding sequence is TGTGCCATCAGTGAGGGGGGGATCTCACCCCTCCACTTT.

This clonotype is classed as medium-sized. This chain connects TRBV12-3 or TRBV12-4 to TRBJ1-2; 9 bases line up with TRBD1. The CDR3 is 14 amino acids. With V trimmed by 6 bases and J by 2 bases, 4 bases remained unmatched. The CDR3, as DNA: TGTGCCAGCAGGAGACAGGGGGGAAACTATGGCTACACCTTC. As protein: CASRRQGGNYGYTF.

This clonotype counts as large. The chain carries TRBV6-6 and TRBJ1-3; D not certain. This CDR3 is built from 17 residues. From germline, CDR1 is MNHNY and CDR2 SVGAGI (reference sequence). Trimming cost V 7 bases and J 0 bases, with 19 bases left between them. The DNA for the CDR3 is TGTGCCAGCACCTACGGAGAGACTTTGAGCTCTGGAAACACCATATATTTT. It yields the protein CASTYGETLSSGNTIYF.

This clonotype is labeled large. The CDR3 nucleotides are TGTGCCAGTAGTCCCCAGCGCTCCTATAATTCACCCCTCCACTTT. Protein: CASSPQRSYNSPLHF. The chain recombines TRBV19 with TRBJ1-6; D is uncertain. The CDR3 runs 15 residues. The V gene's germline CDR1 is LNHDA and CDR2 SQIVND (reference sequence). V shed 5 bases and J shed 0 bases, with 8 bases lying between them.

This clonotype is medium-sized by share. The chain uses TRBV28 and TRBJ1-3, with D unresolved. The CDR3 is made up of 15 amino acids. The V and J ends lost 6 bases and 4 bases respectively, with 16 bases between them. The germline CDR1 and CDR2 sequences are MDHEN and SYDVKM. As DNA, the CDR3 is TGTGCCAGCAGCCCCCCTGCGCCTCGGGGAAACACCATATATTTT. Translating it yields CASSPPAPRGNTIYF.

The CDR3 reads CASSWTGGTGELFF. The CDR3 region has the DNA TGCGCCAGCAGCTGGACAGGGGGGACCGGGGAGCTGTTTTTT. This rearrangement joins TRBV5-1 to TRBJ2-2, with 10 bases matching TRBD1. With V trimmed by 3 bases and J by 5 bases, 1 base remained unmatched. CDR1 and CDR2 (germline): SGHRS, YFSETQ. The CDR3 length is 14 residues.

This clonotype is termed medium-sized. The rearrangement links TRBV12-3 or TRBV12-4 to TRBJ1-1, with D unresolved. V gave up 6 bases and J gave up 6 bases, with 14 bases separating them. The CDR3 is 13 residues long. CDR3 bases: TGTGCCAGCAGCCTTTCTTGGCCGCCTGAAGCTTTCTTT. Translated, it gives CASSLSWPPEAFF.

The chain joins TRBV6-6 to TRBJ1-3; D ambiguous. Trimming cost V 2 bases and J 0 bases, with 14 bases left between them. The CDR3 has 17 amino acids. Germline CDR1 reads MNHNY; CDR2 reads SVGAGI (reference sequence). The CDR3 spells CASSYGETLSSGNTIYF. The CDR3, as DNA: TGTGCCAGCAGTTACGGAGAGACTTTGAGCTCTGGAAACACCATATATTTT.

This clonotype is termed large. The chain's CDR3 is CASSLGGGGEQYF. In nucleotides, the CDR3 is TGTGCCAGCAGCCTGGGCGGAGGAGGGGAGCAGTACTTC. The chain couples TRBV13 to TRBJ2-7, with D possibly matching TRBD2 (6 bases). This CDR3 is built from 13 residues. The V end was cut by 5 bases, the J end by 7 bases, with 15 bases between. The V gene's germline CDR1 is PRHDT and CDR2 FYEKMQ (reference sequence).

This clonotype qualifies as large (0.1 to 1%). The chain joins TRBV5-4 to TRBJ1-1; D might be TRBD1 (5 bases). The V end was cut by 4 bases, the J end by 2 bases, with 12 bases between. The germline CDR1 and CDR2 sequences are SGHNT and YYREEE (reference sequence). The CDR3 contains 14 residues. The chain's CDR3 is CASSGPGLNTEAFF. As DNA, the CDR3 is TGTGCCAGCAGCGGCCCGGGACTAAACACTGAAGCTTTCTTT.

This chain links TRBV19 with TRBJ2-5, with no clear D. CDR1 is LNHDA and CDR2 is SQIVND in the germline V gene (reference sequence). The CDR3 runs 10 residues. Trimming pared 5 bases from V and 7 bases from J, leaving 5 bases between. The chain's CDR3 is CASSLGTQYF. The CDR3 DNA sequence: TGTGCCAGTAGTTTGGGGACCCAGTACTTC.

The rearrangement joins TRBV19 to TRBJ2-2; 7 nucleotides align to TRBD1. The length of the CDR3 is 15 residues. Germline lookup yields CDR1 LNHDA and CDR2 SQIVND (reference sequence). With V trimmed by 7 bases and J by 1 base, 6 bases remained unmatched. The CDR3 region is CASKGAGGNTGELFF. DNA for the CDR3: TGTGCCAGTAAGGGGGCAGGGGGGAACACCGGGGAGCTGTTTTTT.

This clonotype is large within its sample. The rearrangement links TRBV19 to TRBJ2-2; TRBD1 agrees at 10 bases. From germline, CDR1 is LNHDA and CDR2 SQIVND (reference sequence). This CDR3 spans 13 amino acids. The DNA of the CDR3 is TGTGCGGCGGGGGACAGGGGCACCGGGGAGCTGTTTTTT. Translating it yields CAAGDRGTGELFF.

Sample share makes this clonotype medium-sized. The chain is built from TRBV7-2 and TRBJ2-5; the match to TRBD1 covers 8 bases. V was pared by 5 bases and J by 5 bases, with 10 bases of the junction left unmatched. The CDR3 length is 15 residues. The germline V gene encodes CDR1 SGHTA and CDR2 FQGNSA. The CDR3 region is CASSPRTGRRETQYF. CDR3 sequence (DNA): TGTGCCAGCAGCCCGCGGACAGGGAGGAGGGAGACCCAGTACTTC.

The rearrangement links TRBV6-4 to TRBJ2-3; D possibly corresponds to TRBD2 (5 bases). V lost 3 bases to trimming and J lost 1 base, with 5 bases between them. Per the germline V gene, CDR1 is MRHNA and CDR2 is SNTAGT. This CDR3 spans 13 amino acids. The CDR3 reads CASSEAGTDTQYF. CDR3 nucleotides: TGTGCCAGCAGTGAAGCGGGCACAGATACGCAGTATTTT.

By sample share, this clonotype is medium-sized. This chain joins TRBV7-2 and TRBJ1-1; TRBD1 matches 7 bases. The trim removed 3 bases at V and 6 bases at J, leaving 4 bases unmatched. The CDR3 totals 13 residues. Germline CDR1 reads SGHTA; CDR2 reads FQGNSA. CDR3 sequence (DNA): TGTGCCAGCAGCTTGCAGCAGGGGGCTGAAGCTTTCTTT. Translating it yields CASSLQQGAEAFF.

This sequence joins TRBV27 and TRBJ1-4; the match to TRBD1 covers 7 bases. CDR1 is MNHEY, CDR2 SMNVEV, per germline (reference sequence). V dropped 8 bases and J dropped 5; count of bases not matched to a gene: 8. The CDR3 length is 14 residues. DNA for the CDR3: TGTGCCAGCGGGCGGGACAGAGAGAATGAAAAACTGTTTTTT. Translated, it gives CASGRDRENEKLFF.

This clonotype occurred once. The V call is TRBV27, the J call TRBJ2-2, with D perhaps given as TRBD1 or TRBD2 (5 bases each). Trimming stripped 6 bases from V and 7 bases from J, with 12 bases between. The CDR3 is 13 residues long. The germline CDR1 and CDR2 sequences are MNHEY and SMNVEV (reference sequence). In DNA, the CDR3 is TGTGCCAGCAGGCCGGTGAGGGGCGGGGAGCTGTTTTTT. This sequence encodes CASRPVRGGELFF.

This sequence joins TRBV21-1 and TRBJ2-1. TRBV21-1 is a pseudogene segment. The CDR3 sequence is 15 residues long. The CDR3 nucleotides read TGTGCCAGCAGCATTGGCAGGGCCCACTACAATGAGCAGTTCTTC. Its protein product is CASSIGRAHYNEQFF.

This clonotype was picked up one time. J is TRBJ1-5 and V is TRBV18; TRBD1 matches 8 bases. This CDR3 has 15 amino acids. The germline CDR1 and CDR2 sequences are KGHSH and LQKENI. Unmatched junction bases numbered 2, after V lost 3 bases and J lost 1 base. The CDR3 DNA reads TGTGCCAGCTCACCTACAGGGGGAAGCAATCAGCCCCAGCATTTT. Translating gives CASSPTGGSNQPQHF.

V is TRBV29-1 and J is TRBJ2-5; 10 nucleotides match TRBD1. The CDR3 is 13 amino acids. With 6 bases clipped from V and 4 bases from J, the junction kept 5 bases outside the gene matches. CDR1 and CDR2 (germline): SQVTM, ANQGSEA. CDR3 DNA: TGCAGCGTCGCGACAGGGGGCCGAGAGACCCAGTACTTC. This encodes CSVATGGRETQYF.

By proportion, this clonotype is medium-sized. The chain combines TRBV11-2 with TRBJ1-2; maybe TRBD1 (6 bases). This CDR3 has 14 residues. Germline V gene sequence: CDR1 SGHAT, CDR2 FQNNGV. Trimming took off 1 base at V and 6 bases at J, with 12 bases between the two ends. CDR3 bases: TGTGCCAGCAGCTTAGCCGGGACACCGAATGGCTACACCTTC. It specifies CASSLAGTPNGYTF. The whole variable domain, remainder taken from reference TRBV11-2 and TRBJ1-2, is EAGVAQSPRYKIIEKRQSVAFWCNPISGHATLYWYQQILGQGPKLLIQFQNNGVVDDSQLPKDRFSAERLKGVDSTLKIQPAKLEDSAVYLCASSLAGTPNGYTFGSGTRLTVV.

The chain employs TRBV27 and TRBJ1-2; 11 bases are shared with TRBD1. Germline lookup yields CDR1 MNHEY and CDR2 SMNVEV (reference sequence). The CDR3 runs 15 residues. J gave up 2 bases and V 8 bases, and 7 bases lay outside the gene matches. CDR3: CASGRDRGVNYGYTF. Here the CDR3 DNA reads TGTGCCAGCGGGCGGGACAGGGGGGTAAACTATGGCTACACCTTC.